A single sample is the source of the 8 T cell receptor beta chains below, sequenced in a study of OX40 agonist ivuxolimab in advanced cancers. TCRdb keeps only in-frame clones here, not all; method: immunoSEQ multiplex PCR. This table has over 50,000 clones, 80% to 95% appearing once. The material was CD4+ or CD8+ T cells sorted from blood, obtained in a trial of the OX40 agonist ivuxolimab. The receptors come from an adult with an advanced solid tumor such as melanoma, head and neck, liver or kidney cancer.

The V call is TRBV5-4, the J call TRBJ2-7; 7 bases agree with TRBD1. Germline V CDR1 and CDR2: SGHNT, YYREEE (reference sequence). This CDR3 is built from 14 residues. Germline trimming cut 2 bases from V and 2 bases from J; bases unmatched to any gene: 4. The CDR3 bases are TGTGCCAGCAGCTTCCGGGACAGAACCTACGAGCAGTACTTC. It yields the protein CASSFRDRTYEQYF. The full variable domain, its missing parts supplied by reference TRBV5-4 and TRBJ2-7, is ETGVTQSPTHLIKTRGQQVTLRCSSQSGHNTVSWYQQALGQGPQFIFQYYREEENGRGNFPPRFSGLQFPNYSSELNVNALELDDSALYLCASSFRDRTYEQYFGPGTRLTVT.

The chain recombines TRBV27 with TRBJ2-3; 10 nucleotides match TRBD2. There are 15 residues in the CDR3. Germline V CDR1 and CDR2: MNHEY, SMNVEV (reference sequence). Trimming cost V 0 bases and J 5 bases; bases outside gene matches: 2. CDR3 nucleotide sequence: TGTGCCAGCAGTTTATCGATAGCGGGAGGAGATACGCAGTATTTT. Protein sequence: CASSLSIAGGDTQYF.

J is TRBJ2-7 and V is TRBV7-5; the tabulated D call, TRBD2, remains unverified against the DNA. TRBV7-5 is marked as a pseudogene. The CDR3 covers 17 residues. The CDR3 protein is CARSIQGIRGIIYEQYF. The CDR3 bases are TGTGCCAGAAGCATTCAGGGTATTCGCGGGATAATCTACGAGCAGTACTTC.

The chain has TRBV4-1 and TRBJ2-7; D may be TRBD2 (6 bases). Trimming removed 3 bases at V and 5 bases at J, with 14 bases between. The CDR3 extends over 14 amino acids. Germline CDR1 reads MGHRA; CDR2 reads YSYEKL. The CDR3 nucleotides read TGCGCCAGCAGCCAGCAGGGACTCGGCGACGAGCAGTACTTC. Translated, it gives CASSQQGLGDEQYF.

The chain uses TRBV7-2 and TRBJ1-1; 7 nucleotides match TRBD1. CDR3 length: 12 residues. The V segment lost 5 bases and the J segment 6 bases; nucleotides outside the gene matches: 3. Germline assignment: CDR1 SGHTA and CDR2 FQGNSA. CDR3 DNA: TGTGCCAGCAGCCGAGGGGGCTCTGAAGCTTTCTTT. Translated: CASSRGGSEAFF.

V and J are TRBV5-4 and TRBJ2-7; 11 bases map to TRBD2. V lost 4 bases and J lost 7; bases outside the gene matches: 10. The CDR3 has 15 residues. The V gene's germline CDR1 is SGHNT and CDR2 YYREEE (reference sequence). The CDR3 region has the DNA TGTGCCAGCAGCCATCATAGCGGGAGGGCGTGGGAGCAGTACTTC. It is translated as CASSHHSGRAWEQYF. Filled out from reference TRBV5-4 and TRBJ2-7, the complete variable domain reads ETGVTQSPTHLIKTRGQQVTLRCSSQSGHNTVSWYQQALGQGPQFIFQYYREEENGRGNFPPRFSGLQFPNYSSELNVNALELDDSALYLCASSHHSGRAWEQYFGPGTRLTVT.

There are a few counts of this clone. The chain uses TRBV4-1 and TRBJ2-7; D is uncertain. Per germline, CDR1 MGHRA and CDR2 YSYEKL. Trimming removed 4 bases from V and 0 bases from J, with 7 bases in between. The CDR3 is 13 residues long. The chain's CDR3 is CASSPGFSYEQYF. In DNA form, the CDR3 reads TGCGCCAGCAGCCCTGGCTTCTCCTACGAGCAGTACTTC.

The rearrangement joins TRBV6-1 to TRBJ1-5; TRBD1 matches 11 bases. V lost 4 bases and J lost 6; bases outside the gene matches: 5. This CDR3 contains 15 residues. Germline V gene lookup returns CDR1 MNHNS and CDR2 SASEGT. This CDR3 reads CASSGGGQGGQPQHF. In DNA form, the CDR3 reads TGTGCCAGCAGTGGCGGGGGACAGGGGGGTCAGCCCCAGCATTTT.